Listed below are T cell receptor beta chains from one sample, sequenced in a study of blood T cell repertoires in COVID-19. Generated by immunoSEQ multiplex PCR, the TCRdb table keeps only in-frame clones and is missing some. The sample consists of about 52,000 clones, around 84% of them appearing once. The sequenced sample was peripheral blood. These receptors all stem from a man between 70 and 80 years old with acute or convalescent COVID-19. CDR3s include the opening cysteine and the closing phenylalanine or tryptophan. D genes are given only for firm matches. Not all rows give a size; the values are once, few, many and, for expanded clones, a class.

v_gene: TRBV12-5
len: 13
d_gene: -
abundance: -
j_gene: TRBJ2-7
CDR3aa: CASGPGPSYEQYF
CDR3nt: TGTGCTAGTGGACCAGGGCCTTCCTACGAGCAGTACTTC

v_gene: TRBV4-3
len: 21
d_gene: TRBD2
abundance: -
j_gene: TRBJ2-2
CDR3aa: CASSPKLPLFSGRAVTGELFF
CDR3nt: TGCGCCAGCAGCCCAAAACTACCTCTTTTCAGCGGGAGGGCCGTAACCGGGGAGCTGTTTTTT

v_gene: TRBV18
len: 15
d_gene: TRBD2
abundance: -
j_gene: TRBJ2-5
CDR3aa: CASSPLAGTQETQYF
CDR3nt: TGTGCCAGCTCACCCCTAGCGGGGACCCAAGAGACCCAGTACTTC

v_gene: TRBV2
len: 14
d_gene: -
abundance: -
j_gene: TRBJ1-5
CDR3aa: CASSGDSSNQPQHF
CDR3nt: TGTGCCAGCAGCGGCGACAGCTCCAATCAGCCCCAGCATTTT

v_gene: TRBV9
len: 14
d_gene: TRBD1
abundance: -
j_gene: TRBJ2-2
CDR3aa: CASTGTVNTGELFF
CDR3nt: TGTGCCTCCACCGGGACAGTGAACACCGGGGAGCTGTTTTTT

v_gene: TRBV5-1
len: 17
d_gene: -
abundance: -
j_gene: TRBJ1-6
CDR3aa: CASSLGGGSGYNSPLHF
CDR3nt: TGCGCCAGCAGCTTGGGCGGGGGATCCGGATATAATTCACCCCTCCACTTT

v_gene: TRBV3-1/TRBV3-2
len: 13
d_gene: -
abundance: once
j_gene: TRBJ1-2
CDR3aa: CASSPRSNYGYTF
CDR3nt: TGTGCCAGCAGCCCCCGGTCCAACTATGGCTACACCTTC

v_gene: TRBV7-2
len: 14
d_gene: TRBD1
abundance: -
j_gene: TRBJ1-5
CDR3aa: CASSSNRGREPQHF
CDR3nt: TGTGCCAGCAGCTCTAACAGGGGGAGGGAGCCCCAGCATTTT

v_gene: TRBV7-2
len: 15
d_gene: -
abundance: -
j_gene: TRBJ2-2
CDR3aa: CASSSTGMNTGELFF
CDR3nt: TGTGCCAGCAGCTCGACAGGAATGAACACCGGGGAGCTGTTTTTT

v_gene: TRBV18
len: 16
d_gene: TRBD1
abundance: -
j_gene: TRBJ1-1
CDR3aa: CASSSGTGGPNTEAFF
CDR3nt: TGTGCCAGCTCATCCGGGACAGGGGGCCCGAACACTGAAGCTTTCTTT

v_gene: TRBV28
len: 14
d_gene: -
abundance: -
j_gene: TRBJ2-1
CDR3aa: CASSLSGARNEQFF
CDR3nt: TGTGCCAGCAGTTTAAGTGGGGCGAGGAATGAGCAGTTCTTC

v_gene: TRBV7-9
len: 15
d_gene: TRBD1
abundance: few
j_gene: TRBJ1-5
CDR3aa: CASSDAGTASQPQHF
CDR3nt: TGTGCCAGCAGCGACGCCGGGACAGCTTCCCAGCCCCAGCATTTT

v_gene: TRBV4-1
len: 13
d_gene: TRBD1
abundance: once
j_gene: TRBJ1-5
CDR3aa: CASSRQGHQPQHF
CDR3nt: TGCGCCAGCAGCCGACAGGGTCATCAGCCCCAGCATTTT

v_gene: TRBV19
len: 13
d_gene: -
abundance: -
j_gene: TRBJ1-5
CDR3aa: CASSIQDNQPQHF
CDR3nt: TGTGCCAGTAGTATTCAGGACAATCAGCCCCAGCATTTT

v_gene: TRBV6-5
len: 15
d_gene: TRBD2
abundance: -
j_gene: TRBJ2-7
CDR3aa: CASSLTSGSTYEQYF
CDR3nt: TGTGCCAGCAGTCTAACTAGCGGGAGTACCTACGAGCAGTACTTC

v_gene: TRBV2
len: 16
d_gene: TRBD2
abundance: once
j_gene: TRBJ2-5
CDR3aa: CASTGGWLAGQETQYF
CDR3nt: TGTGCCAGCACCGGAGGTTGGCTAGCGGGTCAAGAGACCCAGTACTTC

v_gene: TRBV28
len: 14
d_gene: TRBD2
abundance: few
j_gene: TRBJ2-5
CDR3aa: CASSSGGPQETQYF
CDR3nt: TGTGCCAGCAGTAGCGGGGGCCCTCAAGAGACCCAGTACTTC

v_gene: TRBV7-2
len: 15
d_gene: -
abundance: -
j_gene: TRBJ2-5
CDR3aa: CASSSDGTSLETQYF
CDR3nt: TGTGCCAGCAGCTCGGACGGGACATCTCTAGAGACCCAGTACTTC

v_gene: TRBV30
len: 13
d_gene: TRBD1
abundance: -
j_gene: TRBJ1-1
CDR3aa: CAWTRTGNTEAFF
CDR3nt: TGTGCCTGGACCCGGACAGGGAACACTGAAGCTTTCTTT

v_gene: TRBV7-2
len: 15
d_gene: -
abundance: -
j_gene: TRBJ1-1
CDR3aa: CASSSQRDLNTEAFF
CDR3nt: TGTGCCAGCAGTTCTCAGAGGGACTTAAACACTGAAGCTTTCTTT

v_gene: TRBV9
len: 12
d_gene: TRBD1
abundance: -
j_gene: TRBJ1-5
CDR3aa: CASSVGQGPQHF
CDR3nt: TGTGCCAGCAGCGTAGGACAGGGGCCCCAGCATTTT

v_gene: TRBV6-6
len: 14
d_gene: -
abundance: -
j_gene: TRBJ1-1
CDR3aa: CASSYQQINTEAFF
CDR3nt: TGTGCCAGCAGTTACCAACAGATCAACACTGAAGCTTTCTTT

v_gene: TRBV5-1
len: 18
d_gene: TRBD2
abundance: -
j_gene: TRBJ2-1
CDR3aa: CASSLQLAGGSSYNEQFF
CDR3nt: TGCGCCAGCAGCTTGCAACTAGCGGGGGGGAGCTCCTACAATGAGCAGTTCTTC

v_gene: TRBV2
len: 18
d_gene: -
abundance: once
j_gene: TRBJ2-3
CDR3aa: CASSDYQGPITYTDTQYF
CDR3nt: TGTGCCAGCAGTGACTACCAGGGGCCCATAACGTACACAGATACGCAGTATTTT

v_gene: TRBV30
len: 15
d_gene: -
abundance: -
j_gene: TRBJ1-5
CDR3aa: CAWSVLRGGNQPQHF
CDR3nt: TGTGCCTGGAGTGTACTTAGGGGGGGGAATCAGCCCCAGCATTTT

v_gene: TRBV6-2/TRBV6-3
len: 14
d_gene: -
abundance: -
j_gene: TRBJ1-2
CDR3aa: CASSYSSGLDGYTF
CDR3nt: TGTGCCAGCAGTTACTCTTCAGGCTTGGATGGCTACACCTTC

v_gene: TRBV29-1
len: 12
d_gene: -
abundance: once
j_gene: TRBJ2-7
CDR3aa: CSVGTAAYEQYF
CDR3nt: TGCAGCGTTGGGACAGCCGCCTACGAGCAGTACTTC

v_gene: TRBV4-1
len: 18
d_gene: TRBD2
abundance: -
j_gene: TRBJ2-3
CDR3aa: CASSQGGLAGGGTDTQYF
CDR3nt: TGCGCCAGCAGCCAAGGGGGATTAGCGGGAGGAGGGACAGATACGCAGTATTTT

v_gene: TRBV7-2
len: 13
d_gene: -
abundance: few
j_gene: TRBJ2-2
CDR3aa: CASSPSRTGELFF
CDR3nt: TGTGCCAGCAGCCCTAGCAGAACCGGGGAGCTGTTTTTT

v_gene: TRBV15
len: 16
d_gene: -
abundance: once
j_gene: TRBJ2-7
CDR3aa: CATSREKDRFTYEQYF
CDR3nt: TGTGCCACCAGCAGAGAGAAAGACAGGTTTACCTACGAGCAGTACTTC

v_gene: TRBV11-2
len: 13
d_gene: -
abundance: once
j_gene: TRBJ2-5
CDR3aa: CASSRDRRETQYF
CDR3nt: TGTGCCAGCAGCCGCGACAGGAGGGAGACCCAGTACTTC

v_gene: TRBV15
len: 14
d_gene: -
abundance: -
j_gene: TRBJ1-1
CDR3aa: CATSRDSRETEAFF
CDR3nt: TGTGCCACCAGCAGAGATTCCAGGGAAACTGAAGCTTTCTTT

v_gene: TRBV7-2
len: 17
d_gene: TRBD1
abundance: -
j_gene: TRBJ1-6
CDR3aa: CASSLPRTGGRHSPLHF
CDR3nt: TGTGCCAGCAGCTTACCGAGGACAGGGGGCCGGCATTCACCCCTCCACTTT

v_gene: TRBV28
len: 16
d_gene: TRBD1
abundance: -
j_gene: TRBJ1-3
CDR3aa: CASREFGQASANTIYF
CDR3nt: TGTGCCAGCAGAGAATTCGGACAGGCTAGTGCAAACACCATATATTTT

v_gene: TRBV4-3
len: 15
d_gene: -
abundance: -
j_gene: TRBJ1-5
CDR3aa: CASSQVVVPDQPQHF
CDR3nt: TGCGCCAGCAGCCAAGTTGTGGTGCCGGATCAGCCCCAGCATTTT

v_gene: TRBV24-1
len: 15
d_gene: TRBD1
abundance: -
j_gene: TRBJ1-4
CDR3aa: CATSDHRQGEEKLFF
CDR3nt: TGTGCCACCAGTGACCATCGACAGGGTGAGGAAAAACTGTTTTTT

v_gene: TRBV5-5
len: 12
d_gene: -
abundance: -
j_gene: TRBJ2-7
CDR3aa: CASSLTDYEQYF
CDR3nt: TGTGCCAGCAGCCTCACTGACTACGAGCAGTACTTC

v_gene: TRBV4-1
len: 16
d_gene: -
abundance: -
j_gene: TRBJ2-7
CDR3aa: CASSQATGGTPYEQYF
CDR3nt: TGCGCCAGCAGCCAAGCGACTGGCGGTACCCCCTACGAGCAGTACTTC

v_gene: TRBV7-7
len: 13
d_gene: -
abundance: few
j_gene: TRBJ2-1
CDR3aa: CASSYRVTNEQFF
CDR3nt: TGTGCTAGCAGTTACAGGGTAACTAATGAGCAGTTCTTC

v_gene: TRBV29-1
len: 18
d_gene: -
abundance: -
j_gene: TRBJ2-7
CDR3aa: CSVEDRGGQGGLRYEQYF
CDR3nt: TGCAGCGTTGAAGATCGTGGTGGGCAGGGGGGTTTGCGCTACGAGCAGTACTTC

v_gene: TRBV6-5
len: 15
d_gene: TRBD1
abundance: once
j_gene: TRBJ1-1
CDR3aa: CASSYLGTGGTEAFF
CDR3nt: TGTGCCAGCAGTTACTTGGGCACAGGGGGCACTGAAGCTTTCTTT

v_gene: TRBV21-1
len: 14
d_gene: -
abundance: -
j_gene: TRBJ2-5
CDR3aa: CASSKGQGQETQYF
CDR3nt: TGTGCCAGCAGCAAAGGGCAGGGACAAGAGACCCAGTACTTC